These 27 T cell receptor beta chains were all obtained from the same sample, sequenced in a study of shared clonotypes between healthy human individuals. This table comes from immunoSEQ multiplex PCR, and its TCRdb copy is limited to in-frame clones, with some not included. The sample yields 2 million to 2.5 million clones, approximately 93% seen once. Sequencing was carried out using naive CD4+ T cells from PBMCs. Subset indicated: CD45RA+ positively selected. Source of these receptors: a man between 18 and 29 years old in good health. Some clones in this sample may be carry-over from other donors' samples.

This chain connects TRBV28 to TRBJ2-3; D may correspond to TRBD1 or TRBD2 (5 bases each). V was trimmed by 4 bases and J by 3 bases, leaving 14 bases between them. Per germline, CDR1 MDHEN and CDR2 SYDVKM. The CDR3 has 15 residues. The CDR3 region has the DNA TGTGCCAGCAGTTCCACCTGGGACGCGACAGATACGCAGTATTTT. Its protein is CASSSTWDATDTQYF.

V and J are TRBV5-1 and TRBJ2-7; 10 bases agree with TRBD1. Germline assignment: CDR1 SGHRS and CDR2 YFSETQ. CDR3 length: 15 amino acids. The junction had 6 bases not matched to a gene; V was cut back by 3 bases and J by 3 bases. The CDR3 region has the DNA TGCGCCAGCAGCTGGGGGACAGGGGTAAGCTACGAGCAGTACTTC. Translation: CASSWGTGVSYEQYF.

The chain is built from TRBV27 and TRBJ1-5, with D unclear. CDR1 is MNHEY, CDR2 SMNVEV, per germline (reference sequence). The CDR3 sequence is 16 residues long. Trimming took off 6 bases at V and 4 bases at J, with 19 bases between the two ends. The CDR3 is CASSPVSFWGNQPQHF. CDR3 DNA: TGTGCCAGCAGCCCGGTTTCGTTCTGGGGAAATCAGCCCCAGCATTTT.

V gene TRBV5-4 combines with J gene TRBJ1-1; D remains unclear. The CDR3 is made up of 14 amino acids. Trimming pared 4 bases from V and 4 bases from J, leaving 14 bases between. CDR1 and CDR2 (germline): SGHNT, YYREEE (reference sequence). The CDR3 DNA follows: TGTGCCAGCAGCGTCGGTGGCTCGGGCACTGAAGCTTTCTTT. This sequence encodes CASSVGGSGTEAFF.

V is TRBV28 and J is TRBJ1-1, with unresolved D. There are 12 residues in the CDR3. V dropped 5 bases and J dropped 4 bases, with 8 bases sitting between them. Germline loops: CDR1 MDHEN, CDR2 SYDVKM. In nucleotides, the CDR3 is TGTGCCAGCAGTGCATCGGTCACTGAAGCTTTCTTT. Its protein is CASSASVTEAFF. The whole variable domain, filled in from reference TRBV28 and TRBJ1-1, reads DVKVTQSSRYLVKRTGEKVFLECVQDMDHENMFWYRQDPGLGLRLIYFSYDVKMKEKGDIPEGYSVSREKKERFSLILESASTNQTSMYLCASSASVTEAFFGQGTRLTVV.

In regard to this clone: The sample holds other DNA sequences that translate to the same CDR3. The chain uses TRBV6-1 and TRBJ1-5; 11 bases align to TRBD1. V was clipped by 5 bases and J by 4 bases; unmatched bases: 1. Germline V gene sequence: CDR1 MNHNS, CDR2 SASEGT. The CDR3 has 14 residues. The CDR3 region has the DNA TGTGCCAGCAGTAGGGACAGGGGGAATCAGCCCCAGCATTTT. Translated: CASSRDRGNQPQHF.

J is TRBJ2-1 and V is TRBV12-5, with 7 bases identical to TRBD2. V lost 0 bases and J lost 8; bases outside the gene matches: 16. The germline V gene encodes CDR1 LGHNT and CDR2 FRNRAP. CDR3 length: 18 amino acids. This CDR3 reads CASGLVLGGRREHYEQFF. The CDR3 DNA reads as TGTGCTAGTGGTTTGGTACTCGGGGGGAGGCGGGAGCATTATGAGCAGTTCTTC.

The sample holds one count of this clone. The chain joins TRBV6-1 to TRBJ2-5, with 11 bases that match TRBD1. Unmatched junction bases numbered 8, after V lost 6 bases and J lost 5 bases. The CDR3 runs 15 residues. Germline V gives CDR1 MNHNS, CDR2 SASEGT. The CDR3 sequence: CASRKRDRGFETQYF. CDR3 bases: TGTGCCAGCAGGAAAAGGGACAGGGGGTTTGAGACCCAGTACTTC.

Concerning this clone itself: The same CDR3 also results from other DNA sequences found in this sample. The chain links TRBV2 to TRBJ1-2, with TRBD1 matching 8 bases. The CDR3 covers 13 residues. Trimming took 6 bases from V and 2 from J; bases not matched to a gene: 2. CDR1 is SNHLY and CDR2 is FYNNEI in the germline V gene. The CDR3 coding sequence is TGTGCCAGCAGCGGACAGGGAAACTATGGCTACACCTTC. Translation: CASSGQGNYGYTF. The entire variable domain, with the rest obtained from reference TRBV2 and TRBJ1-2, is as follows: EPEVTQTPSHQVTQMGQEVILRCVPISNHLYFYWYRQILGQKVEFLVSFYNNEISEKSEIFDDQFSVERPDGSNFTLKIRSTKLEDSAMYFCASSGQGNYGYTFGSGTRLTVV.

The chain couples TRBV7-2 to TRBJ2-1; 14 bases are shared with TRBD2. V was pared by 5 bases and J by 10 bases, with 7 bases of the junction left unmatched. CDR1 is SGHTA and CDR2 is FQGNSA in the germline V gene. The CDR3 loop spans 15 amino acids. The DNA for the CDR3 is TGTGCCAGCAGCCCAAGACTAGCGGGAGGGAGGGAGCAGTTCTTC. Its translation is CASSPRLAGGREQFF.

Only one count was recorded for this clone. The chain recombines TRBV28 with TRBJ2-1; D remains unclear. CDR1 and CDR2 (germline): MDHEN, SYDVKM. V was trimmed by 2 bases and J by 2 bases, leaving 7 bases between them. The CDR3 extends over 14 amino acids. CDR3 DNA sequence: TGTGCCAGCAGTTTACGCCGGACCTACAATGAGCAGTTCTTC. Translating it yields CASSLRRTYNEQFF.

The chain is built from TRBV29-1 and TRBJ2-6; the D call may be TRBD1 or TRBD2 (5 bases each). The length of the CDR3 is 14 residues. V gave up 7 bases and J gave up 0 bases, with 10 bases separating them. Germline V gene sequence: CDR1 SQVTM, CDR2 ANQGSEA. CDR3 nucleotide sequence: TGCAGCGCTAGGGGAGCCTCTGGGGCCAACGTCCTGACTTTC. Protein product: CSARGASGANVLTF.

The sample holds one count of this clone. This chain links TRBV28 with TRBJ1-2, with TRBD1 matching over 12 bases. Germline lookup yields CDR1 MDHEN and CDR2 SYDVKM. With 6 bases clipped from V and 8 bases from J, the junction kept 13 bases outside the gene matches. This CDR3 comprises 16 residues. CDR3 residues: CASSPGTGGLARGYTF. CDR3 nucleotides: TGTGCCAGCAGCCCCGGGACAGGGGGCCTCGCACGGGGCTACACCTTC.

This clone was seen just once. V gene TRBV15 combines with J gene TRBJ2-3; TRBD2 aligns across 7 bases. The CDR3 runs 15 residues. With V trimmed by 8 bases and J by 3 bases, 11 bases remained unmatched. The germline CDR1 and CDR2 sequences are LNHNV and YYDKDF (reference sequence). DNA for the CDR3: TGTGCCACCGCGGGAGAGAATTTGGTTACAGATACGCAGTATTTT. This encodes CATAGENLVTDTQYF.

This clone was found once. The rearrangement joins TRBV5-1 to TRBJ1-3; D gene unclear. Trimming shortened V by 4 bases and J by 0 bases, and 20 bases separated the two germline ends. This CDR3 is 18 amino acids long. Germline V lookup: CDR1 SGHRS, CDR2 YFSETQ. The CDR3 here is CASSKDPRDDRSGNTIYF. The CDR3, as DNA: TGCGCCAGCAGCAAGGACCCCAGAGACGACCGCTCTGGAAACACCATATATTTT.

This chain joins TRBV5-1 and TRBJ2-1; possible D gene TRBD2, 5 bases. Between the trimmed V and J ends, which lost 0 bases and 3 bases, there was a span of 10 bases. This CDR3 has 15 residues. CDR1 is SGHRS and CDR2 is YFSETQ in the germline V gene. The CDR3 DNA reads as TGCGCCAGCAGCTTGGGAGGACTGGGCTACAATGAGCAGTTCTTC. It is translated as CASSLGGLGYNEQFF. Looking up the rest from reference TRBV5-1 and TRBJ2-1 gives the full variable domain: KAGVTQTPRYLIKTRGQQVTLSCSPISGHRSVSWYQQTPGQGLQFLFEYFSETQRNKGNFPGRFSGRQFSNSRSEMNVSTLELGDSALYLCASSLGGLGYNEQFFGPGTRLTVL.

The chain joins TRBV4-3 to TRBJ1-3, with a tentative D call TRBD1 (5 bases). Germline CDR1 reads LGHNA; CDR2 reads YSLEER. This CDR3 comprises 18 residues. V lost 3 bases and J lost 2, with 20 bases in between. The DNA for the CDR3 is TGCGCCAGCAGCCAGCCGGGACGGGCGACGAAGGCTGGAAACACCATATATTTT. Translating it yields CASSQPGRATKAGNTIYF.

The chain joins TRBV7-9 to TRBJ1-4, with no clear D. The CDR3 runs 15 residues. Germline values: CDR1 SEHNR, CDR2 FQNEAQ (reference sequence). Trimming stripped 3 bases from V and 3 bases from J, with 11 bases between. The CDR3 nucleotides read TGTGCCAGCAGCTTGTTGCCGGCTTCTAATGAAAAACTGTTTTTT. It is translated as CASSLLPASNEKLFF.

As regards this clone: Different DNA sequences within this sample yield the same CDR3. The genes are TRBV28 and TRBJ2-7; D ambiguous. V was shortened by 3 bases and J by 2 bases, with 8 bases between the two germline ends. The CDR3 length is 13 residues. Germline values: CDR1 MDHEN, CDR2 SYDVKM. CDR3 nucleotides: TGTGCCAGCAGTTTGGGCACCCCCTACGAGCAGTACTTC. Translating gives CASSLGTPYEQYF.

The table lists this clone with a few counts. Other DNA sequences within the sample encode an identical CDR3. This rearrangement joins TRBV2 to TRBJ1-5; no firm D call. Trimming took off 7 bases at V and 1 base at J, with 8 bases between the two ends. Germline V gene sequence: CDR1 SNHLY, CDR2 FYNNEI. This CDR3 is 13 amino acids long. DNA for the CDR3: TGTGCCAGCACTGGGGAGAGCAATCAGCCCCAGCATTTT. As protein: CASTGESNQPQHF.

CDR3: CSVEGQGAYGAGELFF. CDR3 DNA sequence: TGCAGCGTTGAGGGTCAGGGGGCCTATGGGGCCGGGGAGCTGTTTTTT. J is TRBJ2-2 and V is TRBV29-1, with 8 bases lining up with TRBD1. The CDR3 runs to 16 residues. Germline V gene data show CDR1 as SQVTM and CDR2 as ANQGSEA. V trimming: 3 bases; J trimming: 6 bases; junction bases outside the gene matches: 12.

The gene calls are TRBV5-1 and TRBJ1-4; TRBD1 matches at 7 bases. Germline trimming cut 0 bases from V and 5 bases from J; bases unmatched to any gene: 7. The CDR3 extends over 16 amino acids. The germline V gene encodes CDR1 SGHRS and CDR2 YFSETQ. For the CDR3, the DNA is TGCGCCAGCAGCTTGGCCCTAGGGGGCATGAATGAAAAACTGTTTTTT. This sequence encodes CASSLALGGMNEKLFF.

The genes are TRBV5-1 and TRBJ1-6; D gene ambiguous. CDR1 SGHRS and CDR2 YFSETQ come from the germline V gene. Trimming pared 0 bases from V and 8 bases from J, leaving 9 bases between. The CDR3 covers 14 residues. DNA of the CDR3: TGCGCCAGCAGCTTGGGTGCCGGGGATTCACCCCTCCACTTT. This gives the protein CASSLGAGDSPLHF.

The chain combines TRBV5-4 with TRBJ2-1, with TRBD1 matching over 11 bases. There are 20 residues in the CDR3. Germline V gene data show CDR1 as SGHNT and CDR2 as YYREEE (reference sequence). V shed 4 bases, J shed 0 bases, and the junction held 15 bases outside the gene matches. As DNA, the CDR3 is TGTGCCAGCAGCACGGGACAGGGGGGTTCAGCATCACCCTCCTACAATGAGCAGTTCTTC. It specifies CASSTGQGGSASPSYNEQFF.

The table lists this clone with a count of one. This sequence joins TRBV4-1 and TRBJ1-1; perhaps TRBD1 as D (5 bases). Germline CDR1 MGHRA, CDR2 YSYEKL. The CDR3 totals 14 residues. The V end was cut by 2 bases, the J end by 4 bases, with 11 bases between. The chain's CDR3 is CASSQRGLGTEAFF. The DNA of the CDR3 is TGCGCCAGCAGCCAACGGGGACTAGGCACTGAAGCTTTCTTT.

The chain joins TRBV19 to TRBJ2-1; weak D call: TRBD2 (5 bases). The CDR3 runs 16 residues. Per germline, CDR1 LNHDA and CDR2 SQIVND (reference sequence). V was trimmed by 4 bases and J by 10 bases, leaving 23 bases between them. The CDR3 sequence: CASSTRPGLGHGEQFF. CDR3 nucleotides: TGTGCCAGTAGTACCAGACCGGGATTAGGGCACGGGGAGCAGTTCTTC.

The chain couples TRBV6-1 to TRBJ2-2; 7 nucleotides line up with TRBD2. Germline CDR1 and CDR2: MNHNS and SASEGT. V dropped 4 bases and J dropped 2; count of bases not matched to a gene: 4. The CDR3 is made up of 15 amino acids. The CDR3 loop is CASSATSYNTGELFF. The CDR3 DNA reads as TGTGCCAGCAGTGCGACTAGCTATAACACCGGGGAGCTGTTTTTT.